These 29 T cell receptor beta chains were sequenced from one sample in a study of regulatory T cells in long-lasting Graves disease. Libraries of TCR beta came from iRepertoire HTBI primers plus Arm-PCR of CDR3 regions. MiXCR was run by TCRdb on the multiplex PCR reads, yielding one entry per CDR3 protein. The sample holds roughly 610,000 distinct CDR3 sequences, roughly 15% seen once. Time point specified: newly diagnosed GD, antithyroid drugs for less than 3 months. Extracted PBMC RNA gave rise to the TCR library. This same sample was also taken into another study, of T cells in Graves' hyperthyroidism and ophthalmopathy.

Sequenced material: peripheral blood mononuclear cells (PBMCs), taken at new diagnosis, from a patient treated with antithyroid drugs. These receptors were obtained from a man between 18 and 29 years old with Graves disease.

This clonotype has only a few counts. Relative to the germline gene, one junction end is altered; a read error may explain this. J is TRBJ2-3 and V is TRBV10-3; no clear D gene. Germline values: CDR1 ENHRY, CDR2 SYGVKD. The CDR3 has 14 amino acids. CDR3: CASSSETSTDTQYF. CDR3 DNA: TGTGCCAGCAGTTCTGAAACTAGCACAGATACGCAGTATTTT.

Comment on this clonotype: Lacking the conserved final phenylalanine or tryptophan, this CDR3 likely reflects a read error. The V gene is TRBV5-1, the J gene TRBJ2-1; D gene ambiguous. CDR1 SGHRS and CDR2 YFSETQ come from the germline V gene. V was cut by 0 bases and J by 0 bases, with 7 bases left in between. The length of the CDR3 is 15 residues. Here the CDR3 DNA reads TGCGCCAGCAGCTTGGGTGAGAGCTCCTACAATGAGCAGTTCCTC. This encodes CASSLGESSYNEQFL.

This rearrangement joins TRBV3-1 to TRBJ2-3; D possibly corresponds to TRBD2 (7 bases). This CDR3 region has 14 residues. Germline V CDR1 and CDR2: LGHDT, YNNKEL (reference sequence). V gave up 4 bases and J gave up 6 bases, with 14 bases separating them. The CDR3 DNA is TGTGCCAGCAGCCCGACGGGGGGCCCTGATACGCAGTATTTT. Protein product: CASSPTGGPDTQYF.

About this clonotype itself: A much larger clone differs by one base, so this may be a read error. The V call is TRBV28, the J call TRBJ2-1, with 7 bases lining up with TRBD2. Germline V gene data show CDR1 as MDHEN and CDR2 as SYDVKM. The CDR3 runs 13 residues. The trim removed 11 bases at V and 4 bases at J, leaving 8 bases unmatched. This chain's CDR3 is CAGGGARYNEQFF. The DNA of the CDR3 is TGTGCCGGGGGGGGAGCGAGATACAATGAGCAGTTCTTC. Full variable domain (outside the CDR3, taken from reference TRBV28 and TRBJ2-1): DVKVTQSSRYLVKRTGEKVFLECVQDMDHENMFWYRQDPGLGLRLIYFSYDVKMKEKGDIPEGYSVSREKKERFSLILESASTNQTSMYLCAGGGARYNEQFFGPGTRLTVL.

In its sample, this clonotype was seen a few times. The genes are TRBV24-1 and TRBJ2-1, with D perhaps assigned TRBD1 or TRBD2 (5 bases each). This CDR3 contains 17 residues. V was cut by 4 bases and J by 6 bases, with 21 bases left in between. CDR1 KGHDR and CDR2 SFDVKD come from the germline V gene. The CDR3 sequence is CATSDGDPGRSFNEQFF. CDR3 in DNA: TGTGCCACCAGTGACGGGGATCCGGGACGTAGCTTCAATGAGCAGTTCTTC.

The chain has TRBV3-1 and TRBJ2-1, with 14 bases matching TRBD2. The closer fit of TRBJ2-5 to the DNA end suggests the J call may be wrong. Germline V gene sequence: CDR1 LGHDT, CDR2 YNNKEL (reference sequence). This CDR3 is 17 amino acids long. The chain's CDR3 is CASSRRPRLAGGETQYF. The CDR3 DNA is TGTGCCAGCAGCCGCAGGCCCAGACTAGCGGGAGGGGAGACCCAGTACTTC.

Many counts were recorded for this clonotype. The V call is TRBV3-1, the J call TRBJ1-2, with TRBD1 as a possible D gene (5 bases). Trimming took 2 bases from V and 7 from J, leaving 14 bases between them. The germline CDR1 and CDR2 sequences are LGHDT and YNNKEL (reference sequence). The CDR3 is 14 residues long. The CDR3 here is CASSQSDGTVGYTF. The CDR3 bases are TGTGCCAGCAGCCAATCCGACGGGACGGTTGGCTACACCTTC.

This clonotype was found many times. The chain combines TRBV7-8 with TRBJ1-5, with D uncertain. This CDR3 is built from 17 residues. V lost 0 bases and J 0 bases, leaving 12 bases between the germline ends. The germline V gene encodes CDR1 SGHVS and CDR2 FQNEAQ. The CDR3 is CASSLAEGGGSNQPQHF. The CDR3 DNA follows: TGTGCCAGCAGCTTAGCGGAGGGTGGAGGTAGCAATCAGCCCCAGCATTTT.

The chain has TRBV29-1 and TRBJ1-2; 7 bases agree with TRBD1. CDR1 is SQVTM and CDR2 is ANQGSEA in the germline V gene. V lost 3 bases, J lost 5 bases, and 12 bases stayed unmatched. The CDR3 has 15 amino acids. CDR3 in DNA: TGCAGCGTTGACTCTTCGGGACAGCGAGTATATGGCTACACCTTC. This translates into CSVDSSGQRVYGYTF.

This clonotype was detected only once. This chain links TRBV3-1 with TRBJ2-7, with D perhaps matching TRBD1 (5 bases). Trimming took 7 bases from V and 0 from J, leaving 16 bases between them. This CDR3 contains 15 residues. The germline V gene encodes CDR1 LGHDT and CDR2 YNNKEL (reference sequence). Here the CDR3 reads CASTLGHLPSYEQYF. DNA for the CDR3: TGTGCCAGCACCCTAGGACACCTACCCTCCTACGAGCAGTACTTC.

This clonotype was seen a few times. The gene calls are TRBV20-1 and TRBJ2-7; 11 positions match TRBD1. CDR3 length: 15 amino acids. Germline V gene sequence: CDR1 DFQATT, CDR2 SNEGSKA (reference sequence). Germline trimming cut 3 bases from V and 7 bases from J; bases unmatched to any gene: 11. The CDR3 here is CSASRDGQGAREQYF. Here the CDR3 DNA reads TGCAGTGCTAGTAGGGACGGACAGGGGGCGCGGGAGCAGTACTTC.

This clonotype was recorded at least ten times. This chain links TRBV28 with TRBJ2-1, with D possibly TRBD2 on 5 matching bases. The CDR3 is 15 amino acids. V gave up 4 bases and J gave up 5 bases, with 15 bases separating them. The germline V gene has CDR1 MDHEN and CDR2 SYDVKM. Here the CDR3 reads CASSSPGKKDNEQFF. The CDR3 region has the DNA TGTGCCAGCAGTTCGCCCGGGAAGAAGGACAATGAGCAGTTCTTC.

The V and J genes are TRBV18 and TRBJ1-2; no clear D. Trimming took 6 bases from V and 4 from J, leaving 12 bases between them. The CDR3 runs 13 residues. Germline CDR1 reads KGHSH; CDR2 reads LQKENI. The chain's CDR3 is CASSPSGVYGYTF. CDR3 bases: TGTGCCAGCTCCCCGAGCGGGGTCTATGGCTACACCTTC.

In DNA form, the CDR3 reads TGCGCCAGCAGCAGCGGAACCCTAGCGGGAACGGGGGAGCAGTACTTC. It specifies CASSSGTLAGTGEQYF. This chain connects TRBV5-1 to TRBJ2-7, with 9 bases matching TRBD2. This CDR3 region has 16 residues. Germline V gives CDR1 SGHRS, CDR2 YFSETQ. With V trimmed by 4 bases and J by 7 bases, 15 bases remained unmatched.

This clonotype was picked up many times. The CDR3 nucleotides read TGTGCCAGCTCACCAAATAGCGGAGGTTATGCGGAGACCCAGTACTTC. Amino acid sequence: CASSPNSGGYAETQYF. The V call is TRBV18, the J call TRBJ2-5; D perhaps matches TRBD2 (6 bases). V gave up 2 bases and J gave up 5 bases, with 18 bases separating them. This CDR3 spans 16 amino acids. Germline V gene data show CDR1 as KGHSH and CDR2 as LQKENI.

The chain carries TRBV5-1 and TRBJ2-5; TRBD1 might be the D (6 bases). The V gene lost 0 bases and the J gene lost 5 bases, with 14 bases spanning the gap. Germline loops: CDR1 SGHRS, CDR2 YFSETQ. The CDR3 consists of 15 residues. This CDR3 reads CASSLGRTASETQYF. CDR3 coding DNA: TGCGCCAGCAGCTTGGGGCGGACAGCGTCGGAGACCCAGTACTTC.

Regarding this clonotype: Being one base from a much bigger clone, this may be a read error. This rearrangement joins TRBV11-2 to TRBJ1-1, with D perhaps matching TRBD1 (5 bases). Germline assignment: CDR1 SGHAT and CDR2 FQNNGV. CDR3 size: 15 residues. CDR3 protein: CASPTDTMLNTGAFF. The CDR3 DNA sequence: TGTGCCAGCCCGACGGACACAATGCTAAACACTGGAGCTTTCTTT.

The genes are TRBV30 and TRBJ1-1; a weak D match, TRBD1 (5 bases). Deletions cut 4 bases from V and 3 bases from J, with 9 bases between. This CDR3 spans 12 amino acids. CDR1 GTSNPN and CDR2 SVGIG come from the germline V gene (reference sequence). Here the CDR3 DNA reads TGTGCCTGGACCGGGGGTCACACTGAAGCTTTCTTT. Translating gives CAWTGGHTEAFF.

This clonotype came up many times. The rearrangement joins TRBV7-8 to TRBJ2-3; 9 bases align to TRBD2. From germline, CDR1 is SGHVS and CDR2 FQNEAQ. After removal of 5 bases from V and 4 bases from J, the junction contained 10 bases not matched to a gene. The CDR3 has 16 residues. CDR3 protein: CASSLSREGLPDTQYF. The CDR3 nucleotides are TGTGCCAGCAGCCTCTCGCGGGAGGGTCTCCCAGATACGCAGTATTTT.

This clonotype has a count of ten or more. The rearrangement uses TRBV3-1 and TRBJ2-3; 9 bases align to TRBD2. Germline assignment: CDR1 LGHDT and CDR2 YNNKEL (reference sequence). The CDR3 consists of 14 residues. The V gene end was trimmed by 6 bases and the J gene end by 6 bases; junction bases not matched to a gene: 7. The CDR3 is CASSPRSGSDTQYF. In nucleotides, the CDR3 is TGTGCCAGCAGTCCCCGTAGCGGGAGCGATACGCAGTATTTT.

This clonotype was detected a few times. V and J are TRBV6-1 and TRBJ1-1; D is unclear. The CDR3 runs to 17 residues. The V gene lost 4 bases and the J gene lost 4 bases, with 22 bases spanning the gap. Looked up from germline, CDR1 is MNHNS and CDR2 is SASEGT. CDR3 loop: CASSGTGGRIRVTEAFF. Here the CDR3 DNA reads TGTGCCAGCAGTGGGACCGGCGGGCGGATCCGGGTCACTGAAGCTTTCTTT.

This clonotype was seen only a few times. This sequence joins TRBV15 and TRBJ2-7, with D possibly being TRBD1 (5 bases). V was clipped by 0 bases and J by 4 bases, with 13 bases between them. The germline V gene has CDR1 LNHNV and CDR2 YYDKDF (reference sequence). The CDR3 extends over 15 amino acids. CDR3 region: CATSRERTQGYEQYF. The CDR3 DNA is TGTGCCACCAGCAGAGAAAGAACTCAGGGTTACGAGCAGTACTTC.

The gene calls are TRBV12-3 or TRBV12-4 and TRBJ1-2, with D hard to call. The CDR3 has 13 amino acids. Trimming pared 7 bases from V and 9 bases from J, leaving 18 bases between. The CDR3 sequence is CASTILGGFRYTF. CDR3 in DNA: TGTGCCAGCACCATTCTTGGCGGATTCCGCTACACCTTC.

This clonotype was counted a few times. The CDR3 protein is CASRPEGGMNTEAFF. CDR3 nucleotide sequence: TGCGCCAGCAGGCCCGAAGGGGGTATGAACACTGAAGCTTTCTTT. The chain employs TRBV5-1 and TRBJ1-1; D is possibly TRBD1 (6 bases). V dropped 5 bases and J dropped 0 bases, with 14 bases sitting between them. This CDR3 contains 15 residues. The germline V gene has CDR1 SGHRS and CDR2 YFSETQ.

This clonotype came up many times. This chain connects TRBV25-1 to TRBJ1-3; D is unresolved. Germline CDR1 MGHDK, CDR2 SYGVNS. This CDR3 has 14 residues. Trimming took off 4 bases at V and 1 base at J, with 8 bases between the two ends. This chain's CDR3 is CASSAVLSGNTIYF. CDR3 coding DNA: TGTGCCAGCAGTGCCGTATTGTCTGGAAACACCATATATTTT.

The rearrangement links TRBV12-3 or TRBV12-4 to TRBJ1-5; D may be TRBD1 (5 bases). The CDR3 extends over 15 amino acids. Trimming shortened V by 2 bases and J by 2 bases, and 10 bases separated the two germline ends. This CDR3 reads CASSLNSGGNQPQHF. In DNA, the CDR3 is TGTGCCAGCAGTTTAAATTCGGGGGGCAATCAGCCCCAGCATTTT.

This clonotype appeared many times. The genes are TRBV7-9 and TRBJ1-2; D not certain. CDR1 is SEHNR and CDR2 is FQNEAQ in the germline V gene (reference sequence). The CDR3 loop spans 15 amino acids. Trimming took 10 bases from V and 1 from J, leaving 19 bases between them. CDR3 region: CATLGSTLINYGYTF. The CDR3 region has the DNA TGTGCCACTCTGGGATCCACGCTCATTAACTATGGCTACACCTTC.

A note on this clonotype: One base away lies a much larger clone, so this may be a sequencing read error. The CDR3, as DNA: TGTGCCTGCAGTTTTTGGACAGCCCAGGGATCTGGGGAGCTGTTTTTT. This encodes CACSFWTAQGSGELFF. The V call is TRBV12-3 or TRBV12-4, the J call TRBJ2-2, with D possibly matching TRBD1 (6 bases). The length of the CDR3 is 16 residues.

In the case of this clonotype: Just one base apart from a much larger clone, this may be a read error. The chain employs TRBV13 and TRBJ2-1; TRBD2 aligns across 13 bases. In germline, CDR1 is PRHDT, CDR2 FYEKMQ (reference sequence). After removal of 6 bases from V and 10 bases from J, the junction contained 9 bases not matched to a gene. The CDR3 totals 15 residues. In DNA, the CDR3 is TGTGCCAGCAGAGATACTAGCGGGAGGGGATACGAGCAGTTCTTC. This sequence encodes CASRDTSGRGYEQFF.